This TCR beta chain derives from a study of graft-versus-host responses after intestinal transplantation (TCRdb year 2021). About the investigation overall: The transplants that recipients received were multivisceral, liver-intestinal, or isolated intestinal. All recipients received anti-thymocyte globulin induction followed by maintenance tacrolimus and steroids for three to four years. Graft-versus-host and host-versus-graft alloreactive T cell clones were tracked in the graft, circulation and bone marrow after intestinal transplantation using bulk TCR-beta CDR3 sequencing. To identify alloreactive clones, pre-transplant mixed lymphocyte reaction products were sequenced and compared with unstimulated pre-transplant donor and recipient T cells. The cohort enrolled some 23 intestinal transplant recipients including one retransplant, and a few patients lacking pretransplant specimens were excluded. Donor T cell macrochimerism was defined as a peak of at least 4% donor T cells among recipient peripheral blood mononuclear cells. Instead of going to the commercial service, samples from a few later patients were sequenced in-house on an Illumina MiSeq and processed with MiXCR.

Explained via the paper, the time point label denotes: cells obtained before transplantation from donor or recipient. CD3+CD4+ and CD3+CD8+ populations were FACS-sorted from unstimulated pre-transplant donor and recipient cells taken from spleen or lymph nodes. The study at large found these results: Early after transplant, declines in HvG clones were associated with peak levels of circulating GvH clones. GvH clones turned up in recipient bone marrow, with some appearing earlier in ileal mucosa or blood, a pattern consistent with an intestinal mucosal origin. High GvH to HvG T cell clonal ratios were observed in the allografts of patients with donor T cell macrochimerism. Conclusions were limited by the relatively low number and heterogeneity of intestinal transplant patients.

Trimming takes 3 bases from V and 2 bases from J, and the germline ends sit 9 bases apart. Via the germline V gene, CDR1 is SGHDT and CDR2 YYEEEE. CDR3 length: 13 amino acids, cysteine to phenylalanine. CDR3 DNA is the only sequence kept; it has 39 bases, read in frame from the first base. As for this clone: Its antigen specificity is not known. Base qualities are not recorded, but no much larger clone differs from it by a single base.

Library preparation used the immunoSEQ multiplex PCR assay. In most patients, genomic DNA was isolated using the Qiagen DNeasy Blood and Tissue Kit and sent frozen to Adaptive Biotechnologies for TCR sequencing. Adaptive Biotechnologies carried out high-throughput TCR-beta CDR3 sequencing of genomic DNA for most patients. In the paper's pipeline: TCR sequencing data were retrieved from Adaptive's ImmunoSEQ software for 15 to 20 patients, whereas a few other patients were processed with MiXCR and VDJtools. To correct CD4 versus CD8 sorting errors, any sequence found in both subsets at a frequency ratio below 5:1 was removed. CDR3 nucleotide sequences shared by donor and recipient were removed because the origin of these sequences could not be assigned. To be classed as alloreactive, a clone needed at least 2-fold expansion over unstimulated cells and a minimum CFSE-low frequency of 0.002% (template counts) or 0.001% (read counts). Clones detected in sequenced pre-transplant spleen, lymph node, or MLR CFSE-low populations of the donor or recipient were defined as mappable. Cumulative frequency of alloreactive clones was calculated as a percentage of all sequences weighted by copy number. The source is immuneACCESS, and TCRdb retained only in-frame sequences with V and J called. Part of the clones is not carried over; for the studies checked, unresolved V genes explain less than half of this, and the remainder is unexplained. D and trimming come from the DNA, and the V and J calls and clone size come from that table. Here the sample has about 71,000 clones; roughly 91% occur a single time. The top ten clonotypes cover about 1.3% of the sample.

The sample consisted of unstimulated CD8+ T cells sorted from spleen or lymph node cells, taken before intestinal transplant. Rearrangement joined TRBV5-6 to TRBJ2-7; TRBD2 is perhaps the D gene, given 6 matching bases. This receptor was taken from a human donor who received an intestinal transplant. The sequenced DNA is TGTGCCAGCAGCTACCCGGGGGCCTACGAGCAGTACTTC. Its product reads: CASSYPGAYEQYF.